The clone carrying this TCR beta chain has more than one count but fewer than ten. The antigen is unknown. The CDR3 is 14 amino acids. The ends lost 0 bases at V and 7 bases at J; junction bases unmatched: 2. CDR1 SGDLS and CDR2 YYNGEE come from the germline V gene. The data were taken from a study of T cells in localized non-small cell lung cancer. Sequencing was performed with immunoSEQ multiplex PCR; in TCRdb, only in-frame clones are kept and a portion is missing. The data contain around 29,000 clones, around 80% of them singletons. The study's findings and limits: Longer overall survival associated with higher blood T cell density; shorter survival with higher adjacent-lung clonality. In adjacent lung, a median around 57 of the top 100 tumor clones were found.

The gene calls are TRBV9 and TRBJ1-4, with 8 bases lining up with TRBD1. This TCR was recovered from a male donor aged 60 or over with stage II squamous cell lung carcinoma. The sequencing used peripheral blood, collected before any cancer treatment. The CDR3 spells CASSVAQGGEKLFF. The CDR3 coding sequence is TGTGCCAGCAGCGTAGCACAGGGGGGTGAAAAACTGTTTTTT.